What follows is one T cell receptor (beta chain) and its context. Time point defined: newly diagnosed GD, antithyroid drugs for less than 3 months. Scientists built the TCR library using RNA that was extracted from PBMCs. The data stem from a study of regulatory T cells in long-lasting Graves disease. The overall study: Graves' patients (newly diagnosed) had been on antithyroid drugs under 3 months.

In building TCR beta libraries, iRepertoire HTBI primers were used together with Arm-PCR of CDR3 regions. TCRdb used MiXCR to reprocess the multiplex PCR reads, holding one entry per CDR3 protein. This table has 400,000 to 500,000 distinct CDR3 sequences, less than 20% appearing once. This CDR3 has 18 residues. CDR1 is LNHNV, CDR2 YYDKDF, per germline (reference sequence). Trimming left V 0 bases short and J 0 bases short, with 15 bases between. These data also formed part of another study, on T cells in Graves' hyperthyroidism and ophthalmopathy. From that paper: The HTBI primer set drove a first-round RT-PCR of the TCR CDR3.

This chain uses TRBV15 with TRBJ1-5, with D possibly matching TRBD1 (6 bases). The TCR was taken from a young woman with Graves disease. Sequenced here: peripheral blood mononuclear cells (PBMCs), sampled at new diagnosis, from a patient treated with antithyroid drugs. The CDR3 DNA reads TGTGCCACCAGCAGAGATTCCGTGGCGGGACATAGCAATCAGCCCCAGCATTTT. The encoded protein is CATSRDSVAGHSNQPQHF.